The 15 T cell receptor beta chains reported below all come from one sample, sequenced in a study of blood T cell repertoires in COVID-19. Sequencing used immunoSEQ multiplex PCR; TCRdb keeps in-frame clones, though not all of them. The table lists around 15,000 clones, over 70% of them singletons. Sample: peripheral blood. The source of these receptors is a woman in her seventies with active COVID-19.

This clone has just a few counts. The chain recombines TRBV11-2 with TRBJ1-6; 7 bases match TRBD1. The length of the CDR3 is 14 residues. CDR1 SGHAT and CDR2 FQNNGV come from the germline V gene. The V and J ends lost 1 base and 8 bases, in that order; junction bases with no gene match: 2. CDR3 DNA: TGTGCCAGCAGCTTAGGGGACAGTCATTCACCCCTCCACTTT. Translating gives CASSLGDSHSPLHF.

The table lists this clone with a few counts. CDR3 residues: CASSPWTGNYGYTF. CDR3 coding DNA: TGTGCCAGCAGCCCCTGGACAGGGAACTATGGCTACACCTTC. The J gene is TRBJ1-2, the V gene TRBV3-1 (or the pseudogene TRBV3-2), with TRBD1 matching over 8 bases. The CDR3 consists of 14 residues. Per the germline V gene, CDR1 is LGHDT and CDR2 is YNNKEL (reference sequence). Trimming took 4 bases from V and 2 from J; bases not matched to a gene: 3.

The gene calls are TRBV9 and TRBJ2-1, with 7 bases that match TRBD2. V lost 3 bases to trimming and J lost 0 bases; unmatched junction nucleotides: 6. Germline V gene data show CDR1 as SGDLS and CDR2 as YYNGEE. CDR3 length: 16 residues. CDR3 DNA: TGTGCCAGCAGCGCCGGGACTAAAGGCTCCTACAATGAGCAGTTCTTC. Translation gives CASSAGTKGSYNEQFF.

The genes are TRBV7-8 and TRBJ1-5; TRBD1 agrees at 10 bases. Germline V gives CDR1 SGHVS, CDR2 FQNEAQ. V gave up 5 bases and J gave up 6 bases; unmatched junction bases: 4. The CDR3 sequence is 14 residues long. Here the CDR3 DNA reads TGTGCCAGCAGCCCGACAGGGGGCACTCAGCCCCAGCATTTT. This encodes CASSPTGGTQPQHF.

Concerning this clone: An end of the junction does not agree with germline; a read error may underlie this. The chain employs TRBV7-7 and TRBJ2-3, with D perhaps TRBD2 (5 bases). The CDR3 runs 15 residues. Germline V gives CDR1 SSHAT, CDR2 FNYEAQ (reference sequence). CDR3 protein: CASSLASKGEDTQYF. CDR3 DNA sequence: TGTGCTAGCAGCTTAGCGAGTAAAGGAGAAGATACGCAGTATTTT.

The gene calls are TRBV29-1 and TRBJ1-1; TRBD1 might be the D (5 bases). The germline V and J ends were trimmed by 4 bases and 2 bases, with 11 bases remaining between them. The germline V gene encodes CDR1 SQVTM and CDR2 ANQGSEA. CDR3 length equals 13 residues. The CDR3 DNA reads as TGCAGCGTTGGTGCGGGGCCCAACACTGAAGCTTTCTTT. It codes for CSVGAGPNTEAFF.

This clone occurred a few times. V and J are TRBV3-1 (or the pseudogene TRBV3-2) and TRBJ2-7; D may be TRBD1 (5 bases). The germline V and J ends were trimmed by 4 bases and 0 bases, with 10 bases remaining between them. Germline assignment: CDR1 LGHDT and CDR2 YNNKEL (reference sequence). This CDR3 comprises 14 residues. For the CDR3, the DNA is TGTGCCAGCAGCCGGGGCCGTAGCTCCTACGAGCAGTACTTC. Protein product: CASSRGRSSYEQYF.

The V call is TRBV6-5, the J call TRBJ1-2, with D maybe TRBD1 (5 bases). The V and J ends lost 10 bases and 8 bases respectively, with 17 bases between them. The CDR3 totals 12 residues. CDR1 and CDR2 from the germline V gene are MNHEY and SVGAGI. The CDR3 is CATRNSQGGYTF. The CDR3 nucleotides read TGTGCCACCCGAAATAGCCAGGGAGGCTACACCTTC.

Only one count was recorded for this clone. The CDR3 bases are TGCGCCAGCAGCCCGACAGGAAACAATGAGCAGTTCTTC. Residues: CASSPTGNNEQFF. The rearrangement joins TRBV5-1 to TRBJ2-1, with D perhaps TRBD1 (6 bases). Trimming took off 4 bases at V and 5 bases at J, with 10 bases between the two ends. Germline V lookup: CDR1 SGHRS, CDR2 YFSETQ. The CDR3 totals 13 residues.

The chain links TRBV14 to TRBJ2-3, with TRBD1 matching 10 bases. The ends lost 4 bases at V and 6 bases at J; junction bases unmatched: 16. Germline lookup yields CDR1 SGHDN and CDR2 FVKESK. The CDR3 runs 18 residues. The CDR3 region has the DNA TGTGCCAGCAGCCCGCGGGGGACAGGGGCCTTGCGTCGGGATACGCAGTATTTT. The encoded protein is CASSPRGTGALRRDTQYF. Supplemented by reference TRBV14 and TRBJ2-3, the full variable domain reads EAGVTQFPSHSVIEKGQTVTLRCDPISGHDNLYWYRRVMGKEIKFLLHFVKESKQDESGMPNNRFLAERTGGTYSTLKVQPAELEDSGVYFCASSPRGTGALRRDTQYFGPGTRLTVL.

V usage is TRBV28 and J usage is TRBJ2-1; D possibly corresponds to TRBD2 (6 bases). Germline loops: CDR1 MDHEN, CDR2 SYDVKM. V gave up 5 bases and J gave up 6 bases, with 11 bases separating them. The CDR3 spans 13 residues. The CDR3 region is CASSPPGSNEQFF. The DNA of the CDR3 is TGTGCCAGCAGTCCTCCCGGGAGCAATGAGCAGTTCTTC.

J is TRBJ1-2 and V is TRBV19; D may be TRBD1 (5 bases). Germline lookup yields CDR1 LNHDA and CDR2 SQIVND (reference sequence). The CDR3 totals 14 residues. V lost 10 bases and J 2 bases, leaving 17 bases between the germline ends. Written as DNA, the CDR3 is TGTGCCACCGAAGGGGTTAAGGGGAACTATGGCTACACCTTC. Its protein product is CATEGVKGNYGYTF. Together with reference TRBV19 and TRBJ1-2, the CDR3 gives the full variable domain: DGGITQSPKYLFRKEGQNVTLSCEQNLNHDAMYWYRQDPGQGLRLIYYSQIVNDFQKGDIAEGYSVSREKKESFPLTVTSAQKNPTAFYLCATEGVKGNYGYTFGSGTRLTVV.

The chain is built from TRBV7-2 and TRBJ1-6; D is undetermined. The CDR3 contains 14 residues. Trimming left V 5 bases short and J 8 bases short, with 13 bases between. Germline V CDR1 and CDR2: SGHTA, FQGNSA. CDR3: CASSRSAVDSPLHF. The DNA of the CDR3 is TGTGCCAGCAGCCGCTCGGCGGTTGATTCACCCCTCCACTTT.

V is TRBV28 and J is TRBJ1-2; a weak D match, TRBD1 (5 bases). Germline assignment: CDR1 MDHEN and CDR2 SYDVKM. V lost 6 bases to trimming and J lost 8 bases, with 22 bases between them. CDR3 length: 15 amino acids. The CDR3 coding sequence is TGTGCCAGCAGGGGCCCGATTACAGGTTTTGAGGGCTACACCTTC. This codes for CASRGPITGFEGYTF.

V gene TRBV18 combines with J gene TRBJ1-5; tentative D call: TRBD1 (6 bases). Trimming took 3 bases from V and 8 from J, leaving 14 bases between them. Germline V CDR1 and CDR2: KGHSH, LQKENI. The length of the CDR3 is 14 residues. CDR3 nucleotides: TGTGCCAGCTCACCGGGGGGGCCGCCAGAGCCCCAGCATTTT. Its translation: CASSPGGPPEPQHF.